This T cell receptor (beta chain) was recorded in a study of blood T cell repertoires in COVID-19. Study overall: Acute and convalescent COVID-19 samples came from the United States, Italy and Spain. PBMCs, B-cell-depleted T cells, or T cells provided the cDNA or gDNA that made up the material.

Germline V gives CDR1 KGHSH, CDR2 LQKENI. The length of the CDR3 is 17 residues. The V and J ends lost 2 bases and 2 bases respectively, with 16 bases between them. Per the original methods: Amplification from reference gene primers served as the basis for estimated nucleated cell counts. The table came from immunoSEQ multiplex PCR; TCRdb's copy has only in-frame clones and leaves some out. V and J calls and clone size come straight from that table; D and trimming were deduced from the DNA. This table holds roughly 320,000 clones, approximately 85% found once. This sequence originates from a human donor in a cohort sampled during active COVID-19. Sample: peripheral blood. The gene calls are TRBV18 and TRBJ1-5; perhaps TRBD1 as D (6 bases). The DNA for the CDR3 is TGTGCCAGCTCACCAGGGGCGGGGGGCCGAGGCAATCAGCCCCAGCATTTT. It encodes CASSPGAGGRGNQPQHF.